The 17 T cell receptor beta chains in this list originate from one sample, sequenced in a study of CD8 T cells in ankylosing spondylitis. TCRdb fed the 5' RACE reads into MiXCR, producing one record per CDR3 protein. The table lists about 140,000 distinct CDR3 sequences, roughly 8.4% of them singletons. Sequencing input: synovial fluid, either unsorted or a sorted T cell fraction (not recorded which). The receptors come from a male donor with ankylosing spondylitis.

Many counts were recorded for this clonotype. This chain links TRBV7-2 with TRBJ2-2; a weak D match, TRBD2 (6 bases). Trimming pared 3 bases from V and 2 bases from J, leaving 7 bases between. This CDR3 is built from 14 residues. The V gene's germline CDR1 is SGHTA and CDR2 FQGNSA. CDR3 residues: CASSLGGNTGELFF. For the CDR3, the DNA is TGTGCCAGCAGCTTGGGGGGAAACACCGGGGAGCTGTTTTTT.

This clonotype was detected many times. The chain has TRBV28 and TRBJ1-3, with D hard to call. This CDR3 has 11 amino acids. Germline V gene sequence: CDR1 MDHEN, CDR2 SYDVKM. Trimming removed 8 bases at V and 9 bases at J, with 11 bases between. As DNA, the CDR3 is TGTGCCAGCGAAAGGTACTCCACCATATATTTT. It is translated as CASERYSTIYF.

This clonotype was seen many times. The chain carries TRBV12-3 or TRBV12-4 and TRBJ2-3; 11 positions agree with TRBD2. The trim removed 5 bases at V and 9 bases at J, leaving 16 bases unmatched. CDR3 length: 17 amino acids. CDR3 sequence: CASSPALAGGFEATQYF. The CDR3 bases are TGTGCCAGCAGTCCTGCGCTAGCGGGGGGCTTTGAAGCCACGCAGTATTTT.

This clonotype was seen many times. The chain combines TRBV4-2 with TRBJ2-1; D is possibly TRBD2 (6 bases). The CDR3 consists of 16 residues. Germline CDR1 LGHNA, CDR2 YNFKEQ. Trimming removed 7 bases at V and 7 bases at J, with 23 bases between. The CDR3 coding sequence is TGTGCCAGCACCCCCGGATGGGGGGAGAGGAGGAATGAGCAGTTCTTC. Amino acid sequence: CASTPGWGERRNEQFF.

This clonotype occurred many times. The J gene is TRBJ2-3, the V gene TRBV12-3 or TRBV12-4; D is tentatively TRBD1 or TRBD2 (6 bases each). This CDR3 is built from 15 residues. Between the trimmed V and J ends, which lost 3 bases and 1 base, there was a span of 11 bases. The CDR3 is CASSFRGGGTDTQYF. The CDR3 nucleotides are TGTGCCAGCAGTTTCAGGGGCGGGGGCACAGATACGCAGTATTTT.

This clonotype was found many times. The chain combines TRBV3-1 with TRBJ2-5; 9 bases align to TRBD2. J gave up 1 base and V 4 bases, and 1 base lay outside the gene matches. Germline CDR1 reads LGHDT; CDR2 reads YNNKEL (reference sequence). The CDR3 spans 14 residues. CDR3 sequence reads: CASSPGLAQETQYF. CDR3 nucleotides: TGTGCCAGCAGCCCGGGACTAGCCCAAGAGACCCAGTACTTC.

This clonotype was observed many times. The V and J genes are TRBV12-3 or TRBV12-4 and TRBJ2-7; D is uncertain. V gave up 7 bases and J gave up 5 bases, with 27 bases separating them. The CDR3 sequence is 17 residues long. The CDR3 here is CASTLSEQPGSYNEQYF. The CDR3 bases are TGTGCCAGCACCCTTTCGGAACAGCCTGGTTCTTACAACGAGCAGTACTTC.

The table lists this clonotype with many counts. The V and J genes are TRBV6-5 and TRBJ1-1; D may be TRBD1 (6 bases). V lost 2 bases and J lost 6, with 16 bases in between. CDR3 length: 15 amino acids. The germline gives CDR1 MNHEY, CDR2 SVGAGI. In nucleotides, the CDR3 is TGTGCCAGCAGTTACGCCAGGGCGGGGGCCCCTGAAGCTTTCTTT. Its protein is CASSYARAGAPEAFF.

This clonotype was observed a few times. V is TRBV20-1 and J is TRBJ1-1, with TRBD1 identical over 7 bases. Germline lookup yields CDR1 DFQATT and CDR2 SNEGSKA (reference sequence). J gave up 6 bases and V 4 bases, and 5 bases lay outside the gene matches. The CDR3 loop spans 12 amino acids. Written as DNA, the CDR3 is TGCAGTGCTAAAGACAGGGCGGCTGAAGCTTTCTTT. The encoded protein is CSAKDRAAEAFF.

This clonotype has more than one count but fewer than ten. The chain employs TRBV20-1 and TRBJ2-7; TRBD1 is a possible D gene (6 bases). Per germline, CDR1 DFQATT and CDR2 SNEGSKA (reference sequence). The CDR3 totals 13 residues. Between the trimmed V and J ends, which lost 5 bases and 5 bases, there was a span of 16 bases. This chain's CDR3 is CSASQGDDHEQYF. CDR3 in DNA: TGCAGTGCTTCACAGGGAGATGACCACGAGCAGTACTTC.

The V and J genes are TRBV6-2 or TRBV6-3 and TRBJ1-2, with 9 bases fitting TRBD1. This CDR3 is 13 amino acids long. The ends lost 11 bases at V and 2 bases at J; junction bases unmatched: 6. Germline CDR1 is MNHEY and CDR2 is SVGEGT. CDR3 bases: TGTGCCGGTACAGGGGGCAACAACTATGGCTACACCTTC. Residues: CAGTGGNNYGYTF.

This clonotype was seen ten or more times. The chain employs TRBV4-3 and TRBJ1-2; 7 bases are a match to TRBD1. Germline values: CDR1 LGHNA, CDR2 YSLEER. Trimming removed 1 base from V and 6 bases from J; junction bases left unmatched: 5. CDR3 length equals 14 residues. CDR3 nucleotides: TGCGCCAGCAGCCAAGTACCCCAGGGGGATGGCTACACCTTC. It encodes CASSQVPQGDGYTF.

V is TRBV7-2 and J is TRBJ2-1; 8 nucleotides match TRBD2. The junction had 13 bases not matched to a gene; V was cut back by 6 bases and J by 9 bases. Per the germline V gene, CDR1 is SGHTA and CDR2 is FQGNSA. CDR3 length equals 15 residues. The CDR3, as DNA: TGTGCCAGCAGTTTTCCGGGACTAGGGGCCCGTGAGCAGTTCTTC. Residues: CASSFPGLGAREQFF.

The chain couples TRBV4-3 to TRBJ2-7, with D possibly matching TRBD1 (5 bases). Germline loops: CDR1 LGHNA, CDR2 YSLEER. This CDR3 is built from 14 residues. The V end lost 4 bases, the J end lost 1 base, and 11 bases lay between the germline ends. In nucleotides, the CDR3 is TGCGCCAGCAGCCTCCGGACACAATCCTACGAGCAGTACTTC. This sequence encodes CASSLRTQSYEQYF.

This clonotype was observed at least ten times. The chain recombines TRBV18 with TRBJ1-5; D gene ambiguous. Germline V gene sequence: CDR1 KGHSH, CDR2 LQKENI. CDR3 length: 14 residues. V shed 3 bases and J shed 0 bases, with 6 bases lying between them. The CDR3 nucleotides are TGTGCCAGCTCACCCACAGATAGCAATCAGCCCCAGCATTTT. Amino acids: CASSPTDSNQPQHF. The variable domain in full, with the rest retrieved from reference TRBV18 and TRBJ1-5, is NAGVMQNPRHLVRRRGQEARLRCSPMKGHSHVYWYRQLPEEGLKFMVYLQKENIIDESGMPKERFSAEFPKEGPSILRIQQVVRGDSAAYFCASSPTDSNQPQHFGDGTRLSIL.

This clonotype appeared many times. This chain uses TRBV28 with TRBJ2-7; D assignment may be TRBD1 or TRBD2 (5 bases each). The V end was cut by 4 bases, the J end by 5 bases, with 18 bases between. The CDR3 is 15 amino acids. Germline values: CDR1 MDHEN, CDR2 SYDVKM. The DNA of the CDR3 is TGTGCCAGCAGTTCCGGGACCCACCTCAGGGACGAGCAGTACTTC. Amino acid sequence: CASSSGTHLRDEQYF.

This clonotype was detected many times. The rearrangement links TRBV18 to TRBJ2-2; 12 nucleotides line up with TRBD2. CDR1 is KGHSH and CDR2 is LQKENI in the germline V gene. The CDR3 totals 16 residues. Losses at the gene ends were 5 bases for V and 3 bases for J; bases not matched to a gene: 4. CDR3 DNA: TGTGCCAGCTCAATTCGGACTAGCGGGGACACCGGGGAGCTGTTTTTT. Its translation: CASSIRTSGDTGELFF.